This TCR beta chain was recorded in a study of T cells in Graves' hyperthyroidism and ophthalmopathy. Looking at the study overall: Peripheral blood specimens were obtained at initial diagnosis, prior to any treatment.

In this sample, this clonotype turned up many times. Template material for amplifying TCR beta CDR3 regions consisted of RNA transcripts. In the first-round RT-PCR of the TCR CDR3, the HTBI primer set was used. TCRdb reanalysed the multiplex PCR reads using MiXCR and keeps one entry per CDR3 protein. This table holds approximately 400,000 distinct CDR3 sequences, about 15% found once. Diagnoses were established using clinical symptoms, serum thyroxine and TRAb, thyroid ultrasound and orbital computed tomography. Extraction of PBMCs used roughly 9.6 ml of fresh peripheral blood. Germline V gene data show CDR1 as SNHLY and CDR2 as FYNNEI. The CDR3 sequence is 14 residues long. V lost 7 bases to trimming and J lost 6 bases; unmatched junction nucleotides: 8.

This receptor was obtained from a woman in her sixties or seventies with Graves' hyperthyroidism. This chain uses TRBV2 with TRBJ1-5; 8 positions match TRBD1. Sequenced: blood. Written as DNA, the CDR3 is TGTGCCAGCACCCTAAGGACAGGGCCTCAGCCCCAGCATTTT. It translates to CASTLRTGPQPQHF.